The rows below give T cell receptor beta chains drawn from one sample of a study of shared clonotypes between healthy human individuals. Assay used: immunoSEQ multiplex PCR; TCRdb lists only in-frame clones, some missing. This table holds a few million clones, roughly 92% found once. The sequencing input was naive CD4+ T cells sorted from blood. The origin of the receptors is a man aged 18 to 29 in good health. CDR3s include the opening cysteine and the closing phenylalanine or tryptophan. Each record gives: V gene, clone size, D gene, J gene, CDR3 DNA, CDR3 protein. A D gene is named only where the DNA matches it firmly. The listing skips clone size in some rows; elsewhere it reads once, few, many or a size class.

TRBV5-6	-	-	TRBJ2-3	TGTGCCAGCAGCTACGCAGATACGCAGTATTTT	CASSYADTQYF
TRBV19	once	-	TRBJ1-4	TGTGCCAGTAGTATGAGGCGAGGGGCTGAAAAACTGTTTTTT	CASSMRRGAEKLFF
TRBV9	once	-	TRBJ1-6	TGTGCCAGCAGCCCAGACCCGTGGGTCCAGGGGCCTCTGACGATTCATAATTCACCCCTCCACTTT	CASSPDPWVQGPLTIHNSPLHF
TRBV7-9	-	-	TRBJ1-6	TGTGCCAGCAGTCTCGGACCCTCAGGGGTAAAAGGCTCACCCCTCCACTTT	CASSLGPSGVKGSPLHF
TRBV30	-	TRBD1	TRBJ2-7	TGTGCCTGGAGGGCTCGGACAGGAAGCTCCTACGAGCAGTACTTC	CAWRARTGSSYEQYF
TRBV7-2	-	-	TRBJ1-2	TGTGCCAGCAGCTTAGTTGGGGGTGGCTACACCTTC	CASSLVGGGYTF
TRBV2	-	-	TRBJ2-1	TGTGCCAGCAGTTCAAATGAGCAGTTCTTC	CASSSNEQFF
TRBV9	-	-	TRBJ1-1	TGTGCCAGCAGCGTAGGTGGCATGAACACTGAAGCTTTCTTT	CASSVGGMNTEAFF
TRBV2	-	-	TRBJ1-6	TGTGCCAGCATTAGGCAGGGTAATTCACCCCTCCACTTT	CASIRQGNSPLHF
TRBV7-9	-	-	TRBJ2-2	TGTGCCAGCAGCTACATCACCGGGGAGCTGTTTTTT	CASSYITGELFF
TRBV6-1	-	-	TRBJ2-7	TGTGCCAGCAGTGGGGGTCGGGTACGGCACGAGCAGTACTTC	CASSGGRVRHEQYF
TRBV11-2	-	TRBD2	TRBJ2-2	TGTGCCAGCAGCTTAGTTTTCGCTAGCGGGAACACCGGGGAGCTGTTTTTT	CASSLVFASGNTGELFF
TRBV5-5	-	-	TRBJ1-6	TGTGCCAGCAGCTTGGGCACCAATAATTCACCCCTCCACTTT	CASSLGTNNSPLHF
TRBV7-2	once	-	TRBJ1-1	TGTGCCAGCAGCCTAAGGGTGGGCCTTTTGCCATCTGAAGCTTTCTTT	CASSLRVGLLPSEAFF
TRBV9	-	-	TRBJ1-4	TGTGCCAGCAGCCTGGAGGGGGCTAATGAAAAACTGTTTTTT	CASSLEGANEKLFF
TRBV10-3	-	TRBD1	TRBJ2-1	TGTGCCATCAGTGATACAGGGGCCCTCTACAATGAGCAGTTCTTC	CAISDTGALYNEQFF
TRBV5-4	once	TRBD2	TRBJ2-5	TGTGCCAGCACCCCCGGGACTAGCCCAAGGGCCCAGTACTTC	CASTPGTSPRAQYF
TRBV6-6	-	-	TRBJ2-7	TGTGCCAGCAGTTATGCTCTTACCTACGAGCAGTACTTC	CASSYALTYEQYF
TRBV7-9	-	-	TRBJ1-1	TGTGCCAGCAGCTTAGGAGGAGTCGATGCTTTCTTT	CASSLGGVDAFF
TRBV7-9	-	TRBD1	TRBJ2-2	TGTGCCAGCAGCTTCAGTCCCGGGACAGGGCCGACCGGGGAGCTGTTTTTT	CASSFSPGTGPTGELFF
TRBV19	once	TRBD1	TRBJ1-4	TGTGCCAGTAGTTCCACAGGGGCAACTAATGAAAAACTGTTTTTT	CASSSTGATNEKLFF
TRBV18	-	-	TRBJ2-5	TGTGCCAGCTCCCTTGGTGGCCAGGTCTATCAAGGACAGTACTTC	CASSLGGQVYQGQYF
TRBV7-9	-	-	TRBJ2-1	TGTGCCAGCAGCTTAGCGTGGTCTTACCGAAACTCCTACAATGAGCAGTTCTTC	CASSLAWSYRNSYNEQFF
TRBV20-1	few	-	TRBJ2-1	TGCAGTGCTAGCCCCGACAATGAGCAGTTCTTC	CSASPDNEQFF
TRBV10-2	once	TRBD2	TRBJ2-3	TGCGCCAGCAGCCCCCGGGGGGGCAACACAGATACGCAGTATTTT	CASSPRGGNTDTQYF